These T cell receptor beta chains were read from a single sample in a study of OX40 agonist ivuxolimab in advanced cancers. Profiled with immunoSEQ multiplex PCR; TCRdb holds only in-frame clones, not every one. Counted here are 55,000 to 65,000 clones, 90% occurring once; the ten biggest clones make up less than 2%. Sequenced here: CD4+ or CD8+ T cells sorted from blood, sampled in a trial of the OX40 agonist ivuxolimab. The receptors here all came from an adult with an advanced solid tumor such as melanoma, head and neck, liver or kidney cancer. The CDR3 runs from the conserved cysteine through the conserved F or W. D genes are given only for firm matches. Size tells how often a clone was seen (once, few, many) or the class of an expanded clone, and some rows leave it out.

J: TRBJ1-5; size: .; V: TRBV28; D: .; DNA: TGTGCCAGCACCAACGAGGGGGGCTTTGTCAATCAGCCCCAGCATTTT; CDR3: CASTNEGGFVNQPQHF
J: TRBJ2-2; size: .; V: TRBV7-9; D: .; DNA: TGTGCCAGCAGCTTTTTCGGGGTGAACACCGGGGAGCTGTTTTTT; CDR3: CASSFFGVNTGELFF
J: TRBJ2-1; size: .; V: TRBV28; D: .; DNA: TGTGCCAGCCTCACGGCCCATCGCGGCAATGAGCAGTTCTTC; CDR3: CASLTAHRGNEQFF
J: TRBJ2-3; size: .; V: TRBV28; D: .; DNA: TGTGCCAGCAGTTTATCTCTCATGAAGTCTAGCACAGATACGCAGTATTTT; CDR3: CASSLSLMKSSTDTQYF
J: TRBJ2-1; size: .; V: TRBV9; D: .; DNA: TGTGCCAGCAGCGTAGTATGGACGGGCAATGAGCAGTTCTTC; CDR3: CASSVVWTGNEQFF
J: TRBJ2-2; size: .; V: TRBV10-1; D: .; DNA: TGCGCCAGCAGTGAAGGGGCCCCGAACACCGGGGAGCTGTTTTTT; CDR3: CASSEGAPNTGELFF
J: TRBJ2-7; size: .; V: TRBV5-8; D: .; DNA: TGTGCCAGCAGCCCCCTGAATACAAGATTGTACGAGCAGTACTTC; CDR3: CASSPLNTRLYEQYF
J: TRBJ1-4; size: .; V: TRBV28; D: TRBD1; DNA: TGTGCCACCCTCCCCCCGGGACAGGTTAATGAAAAACTGTTTTTT; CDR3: CATLPPGQVNEKLFF
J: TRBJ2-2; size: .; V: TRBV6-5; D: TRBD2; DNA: TGTGCCAGCAGAACCCTAGCGGGGTACACCGGGGAGCTGTTTTTT; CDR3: CASRTLAGYTGELFF
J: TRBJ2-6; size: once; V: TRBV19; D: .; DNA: TGTGCCAGTAGTAGTCTATCAGCGGGCCACTCTGGGGCCAACGTCCTGACTTTC; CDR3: CASSSLSAGHSGANVLTF
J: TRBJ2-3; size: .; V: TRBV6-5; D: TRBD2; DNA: TGTGCCAGCAGTTACTCGAGCGGGACGGGCACAGATACGCAGTATTTT; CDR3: CASSYSSGTGTDTQYF
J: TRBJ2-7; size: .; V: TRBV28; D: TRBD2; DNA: TGTGCCAGCAGTTCCGCCGGGACTAGCGGGGCCCGCTACGAGCAGTACTTC; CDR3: CASSSAGTSGARYEQYF
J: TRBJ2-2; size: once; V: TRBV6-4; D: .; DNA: TGTGCCAGCAGTGACGCCCAGGCCGGGGAGCTGTTTTTT; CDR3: CASSDAQAGELFF
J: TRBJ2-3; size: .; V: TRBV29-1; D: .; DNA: TGCAGCGTCAGGCCTATGGGGCTAACAGATACGCAGTATTTT; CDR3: CSVRPMGLTDTQYF
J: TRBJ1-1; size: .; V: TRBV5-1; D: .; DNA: TGCGCCAGCAGCAATCGAACAGGGAACACTGAAGCTTTCTTT; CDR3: CASSNRTGNTEAFF
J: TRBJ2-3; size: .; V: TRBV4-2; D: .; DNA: TGTGCCAGCAGCCAAGGCTTATCGGGACCCGACACAGATACGCAGTATTTT; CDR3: CASSQGLSGPDTDTQYF
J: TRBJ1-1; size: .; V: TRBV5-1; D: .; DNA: TGCGCCAGCCAAGCTTCCCAGGGATTGAACACTGAAGCTTTCTTT; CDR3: CASQASQGLNTEAFF
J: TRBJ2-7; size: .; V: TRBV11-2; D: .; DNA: TGTGCCAGCAGCTTGGTTACCGGGAGCTTAGTTCACGAGCAGTACTTC; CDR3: CASSLVTGSLVHEQYF
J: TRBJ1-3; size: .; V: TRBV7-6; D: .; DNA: TGTGCCAGCAGCGCTAACAGGGTCTCTGGAAACACCATATATTTT; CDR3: CASSANRVSGNTIYF
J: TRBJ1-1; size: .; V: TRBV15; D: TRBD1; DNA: TGTGCCACCAGCAGAGGGGGACAGGGAGCTTCAGCTTTCTTT; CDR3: CATSRGGQGASAFF
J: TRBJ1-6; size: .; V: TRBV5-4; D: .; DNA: TGTGCCAGCAGCGCCTCGTCGTCGGGTTCACCCCTCCACTTT; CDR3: CASSASSSGSPLHF
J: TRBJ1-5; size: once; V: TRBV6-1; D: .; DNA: TGTGCCAGCAGTGAAGCACCCTGGCCCCAGCATTTT; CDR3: CASSEAPWPQHF
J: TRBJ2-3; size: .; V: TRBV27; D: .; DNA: TGTGCCAGCAGTTTCCATGGTGTAAGAGATACGCAGTATTTT; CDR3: CASSFHGVRDTQYF
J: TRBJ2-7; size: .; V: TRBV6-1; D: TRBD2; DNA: TGTGCCAGCAGTGAAACTTTAGCGGGGGGACCTTCCTACGAGCAGTACTTC; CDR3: CASSETLAGGPSYEQYF
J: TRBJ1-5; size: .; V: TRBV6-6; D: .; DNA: TGTGCCAGCAGTTACGGCAGGGTTAGCAATCAGCCCCAGCATTTT; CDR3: CASSYGRVSNQPQHF
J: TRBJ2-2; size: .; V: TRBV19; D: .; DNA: TGTGCCAGTAGTAGCATGTCCTACGCGAACACCGGGGAGCTGTTTTTT; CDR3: CASSSMSYANTGELFF
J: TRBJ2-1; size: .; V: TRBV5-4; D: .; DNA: TGTGCCAGCAGCTTGACTAGCACCAACAATGAGCAGTTCTTC; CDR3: CASSLTSTNNEQFF
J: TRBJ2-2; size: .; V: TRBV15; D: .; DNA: TGTGCCACCAGCAGAGATAGGGGGTACACCGGGGAGCTGTTTTTT; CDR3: CATSRDRGYTGELFF
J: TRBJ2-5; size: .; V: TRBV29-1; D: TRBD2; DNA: TGCAGCGTTGGGGGGACTAGCGCGACTCAAGAGACCCAGTACTTC; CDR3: CSVGGTSATQETQYF
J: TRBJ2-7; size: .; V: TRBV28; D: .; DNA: TGTGCCAGCAGTTTGGCGAGGGGCCGATTCTACGAGCAGTACTTC; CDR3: CASSLARGRFYEQYF
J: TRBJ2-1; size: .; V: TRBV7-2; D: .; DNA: TGTGCCAGCAGCTTAGTAGCGGACAACTACAATGAGCAGTTCTTC; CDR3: CASSLVADNYNEQFF
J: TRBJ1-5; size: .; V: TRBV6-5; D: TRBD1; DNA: TGTGCCAGCAGTTACCCGGGACAGGGTCAGCCCCAGCATTTT; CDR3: CASSYPGQGQPQHF
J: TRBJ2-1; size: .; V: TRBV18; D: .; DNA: TGTGCCAGCTCAATCGGACAGAACAATGAGCAGTTCTTC; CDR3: CASSIGQNNEQFF
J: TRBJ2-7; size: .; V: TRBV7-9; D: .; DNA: TGTGCCAGCAGACTTCGGGACAACGTTCGCGAGCAGTACTTC; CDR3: CASRLRDNVREQYF
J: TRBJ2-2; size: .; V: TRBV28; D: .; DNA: TGTAGCGCGGGGAAGAACACCGGGGAGCTGTTTTTT; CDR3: CSAGKNTGELFF
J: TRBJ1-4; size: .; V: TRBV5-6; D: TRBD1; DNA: TGTGCCAGCAGCTTGTTCTCGGCAGGGGGTAGGGGAATCGTTGAAAAACTGTTTTTT; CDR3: CASSLFSAGGRGIVEKLFF
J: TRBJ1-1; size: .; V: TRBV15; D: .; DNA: TGTGCCACTTCTAGGTACACTGAAGCTTTCTTT; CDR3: CATSRYTEAFF
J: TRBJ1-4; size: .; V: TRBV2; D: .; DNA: TGTGCCAGCAGTGTGGGGTTCGGGGAAAAACTGTTTTTT; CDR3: CASSVGFGEKLFF
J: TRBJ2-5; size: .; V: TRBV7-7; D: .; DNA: TGTGCTAGCAGCCCGCAGCTAGCGTCCCAAGAGACCCAGTACTTC; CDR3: CASSPQLASQETQYF
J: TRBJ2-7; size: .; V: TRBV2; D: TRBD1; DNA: TGTGCCAGCAGTGCCGACAGGGGGCTACCCTACGAGCAGTACTTC; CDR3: CASSADRGLPYEQYF
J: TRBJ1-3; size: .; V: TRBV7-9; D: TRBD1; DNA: TGTGCCAGCAGCTTAGTTACAGGGGCTGGAAACACCATATATTTT; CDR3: CASSLVTGAGNTIYF
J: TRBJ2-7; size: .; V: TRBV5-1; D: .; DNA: TGCGCCAGCAGCTTGGGGCACACAGTAGGCGACGAGCAGTACTTC; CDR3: CASSLGHTVGDEQYF
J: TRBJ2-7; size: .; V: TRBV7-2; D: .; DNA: TGTGCCAGCAGCTTAGCGGGTCAGGGGATGGGTGAGCAGTACTTC; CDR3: CASSLAGQGMGEQYF